A single sample is the source of the 4 T cell receptor beta chains below, sequenced in a study of blood T cells in healthy people across ages. A J-beta primer mix and a sample-barcoded 5' primer were used in a second PCR of about 7 to 12 cycles. TCRdb re-derived calls from the 5' RACE reads in MiXCR, one entry per CDR3 protein. This repertoire shows around 1,100,000 distinct CDR3 sequences, less than 45% found once; its top ten account for approximately 14%. Sequencing was carried out using blood. These receptors originate from a man younger than 35 in good health.

The chain uses TRBV20-1 and TRBJ1-2; D ambiguous. In germline, CDR1 is DFQATT, CDR2 SNEGSKA (reference sequence). The CDR3 spans 13 residues. The V and J ends lost 1 base and 2 bases respectively, with 8 bases between them. The CDR3 DNA reads as TGCAGTGCTAGAGTGTGCGTGAACTATGGCTACACCTTC. This encodes CSARVCVNYGYTF.

Regarding this clonotype: Germline is not matched at one junction end, which may reflect a read error. This rearrangement joins TRBV29-1 to TRBJ1-2; the D gene is possibly TRBD1 (5 bases). Germline V gives CDR1 SQVTM, CDR2 ANQGSEA. The CDR3 contains 11 residues. As DNA, the CDR3 is TGCAGCGGAGGGACGGACTATGGCCACACCTTC. This sequence encodes CSGGTDYGHTF.

The chain carries TRBV2 and TRBJ2-5; TRBD1 matches at 7 bases. This CDR3 has 15 amino acids. Germline V gene lookup returns CDR1 SNHLY and CDR2 FYNNEI. V trimming: 1 base; J trimming: 11 bases; junction bases outside the gene matches: 13. The CDR3: CASSEGRTGYNEQYF. Written as DNA, the CDR3 is TGTGCCAGCAGTGAAGGACGGACAGGCTACAATGAGCAGTACTTC.

Remarks on this clonotype: One end of the junction is discordant with germline, which a read error may explain. The chain carries TRBV4-1 and TRBJ2-6; D gene uncertain. CDR3 size: 18 residues. Germline assignment: CDR1 MGHRA and CDR2 YSYEKL. CDR3 bases: TGCGCCAGCAGCCAAGATTCAGCGCCCTACTCTGGGACCAACGTCCTGACTTTC. Its translation is CASSQDSAPYSGTNVLTF.